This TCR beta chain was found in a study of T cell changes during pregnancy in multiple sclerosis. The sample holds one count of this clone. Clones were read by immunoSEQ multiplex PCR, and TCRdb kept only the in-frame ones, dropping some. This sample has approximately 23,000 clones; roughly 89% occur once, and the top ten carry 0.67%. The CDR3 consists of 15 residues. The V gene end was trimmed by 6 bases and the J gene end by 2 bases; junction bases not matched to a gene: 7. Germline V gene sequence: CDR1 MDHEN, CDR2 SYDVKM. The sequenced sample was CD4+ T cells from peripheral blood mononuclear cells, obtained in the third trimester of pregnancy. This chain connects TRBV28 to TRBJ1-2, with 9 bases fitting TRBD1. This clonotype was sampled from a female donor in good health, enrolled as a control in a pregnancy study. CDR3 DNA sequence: TGTGCCAGCAGAGTTGACAGGGGGGCCAACTATGGCTACACCTTC. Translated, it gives CASRVDRGANYGYTF.